This passage covers 11 T cell receptor beta chains from one sample sequenced in a study of monozygotic twins with cystic fibrosis. Measured with immunoSEQ multiplex PCR; TCRdb has only the in-frame clones, and not every one. The sample has some 35,000 clones; about 89% are singletons. Sequencing was carried out using blood. These receptors came from a boy aged 2-9 years with cystic fibrosis.

The V and J genes are TRBV4-3 and TRBJ1-2; TRBD1 aligns across 7 bases. Germline lookup yields CDR1 LGHNA and CDR2 YSLEER. J gave up 2 bases and V 3 bases, and 3 bases lay outside the gene matches. The CDR3 is made up of 14 amino acids. CDR3 sequence (DNA): TGCGCCAGCAGCCAGACAGGGTGGAACTATGGCTACACCTTC. Translated, it gives CASSQTGWNYGYTF.

The CDR3 coding sequence is TGTGCCAGCAGCGTACGGGGGGCCGGGGAAGATACGCAGTATTTT. Its translation is CASSVRGAGEDTQYF. The V and J genes are TRBV4-2 and TRBJ2-3; possible D gene TRBD2, 7 bases. The CDR3 has 15 amino acids. V shed 5 bases and J shed 5 bases, with 17 bases lying between them. Germline V gene data show CDR1 as LGHNA and CDR2 as YNFKEQ.

The rearrangement uses TRBV7-2 and TRBJ1-1; D is unresolved. V lost 4 bases and J lost 8, with 14 bases in between. The CDR3 is 13 amino acids. CDR1 SGHTA and CDR2 FQGNSA come from the germline V gene. The DNA of the CDR3 is TGTGCCAGCAGCTCCTACACCGTCGGAGAAGCTTTCTTT. Translated, it gives CASSSYTVGEAFF.

V and J are TRBV7-3 and TRBJ2-2, with 7 bases aligning to TRBD2. The V segment lost 3 bases and the J segment 2 bases; nucleotides outside the gene matches: 3. The germline V gene encodes CDR1 SGHTA and CDR2 FQGTGA. The CDR3 is 15 residues long. The CDR3 sequence: CASSFRGGNTGELFF. Written as DNA, the CDR3 is TGTGCCAGCAGCTTTCGCGGGGGAAACACCGGGGAGCTGTTTTTT.

The chain joins TRBV4-2 to TRBJ1-3; D is unclear. Trimming stripped 3 bases from V and 0 bases from J, with 15 bases between. This CDR3 is built from 17 residues. Germline CDR1 LGHNA, CDR2 YNFKEQ. The CDR3 DNA is TGTGCCAGCAGCCAGAGGGAAAAATTAAGCTCTGGAAACACCATATATTTT. Protein product: CASSQREKLSSGNTIYF.

The chain recombines TRBV4-2 with TRBJ2-7; 7 bases map to TRBD1. V dropped 0 bases and J dropped 2; count of bases not matched to a gene: 10. CDR3 size: 17 residues. Looked up from germline, CDR1 is LGHNA and CDR2 is YNFKEQ. The CDR3 DNA reads TGTGCCAGCAGCCAAGAGTTATTTCAGGGGGTCACCTACGAGCAGTACTTC. It yields the protein CASSQELFQGVTYEQYF.

V gene TRBV7-9 combines with J gene TRBJ2-5, with 10 nucleotides matching TRBD1. Germline V gene data show CDR1 as SEHNR and CDR2 as FQNEAQ (reference sequence). Trimming removed 7 bases from V and 5 bases from J; junction bases left unmatched: 7. The CDR3 contains 14 residues. The CDR3 DNA follows: TGTGCCAGCAACCCGACAGGGGGCAGCGAGACCCAGTACTTC. It is translated as CASNPTGGSETQYF.

The chain joins TRBV5-1 to TRBJ1-2; the D is unclear. V shed 0 bases and J shed 0 bases, with 6 bases lying between them. The V gene's germline CDR1 is SGHRS and CDR2 YFSETQ. This CDR3 contains 14 residues. The CDR3 sequence is CASSLEAPNYGYTF. In DNA, the CDR3 is TGCGCCAGCAGCTTGGAAGCCCCTAACTATGGCTACACCTTC.

The V and J genes are TRBV7-9 and TRBJ1-1, with D tentatively TRBD1 (5 bases). Germline CDR1 SEHNR, CDR2 FQNEAQ (reference sequence). This CDR3 comprises 13 residues. V was clipped by 1 base and J by 4 bases, with 7 bases between them. The CDR3 region is CASSLGGATEAFF. The DNA of the CDR3 is TGTGCCAGCAGCTTAGGAGGGGCCACTGAAGCTTTCTTT.

The chain uses TRBV13 and TRBJ2-6; 7 bases match TRBD1. The CDR3 is made up of 19 amino acids. Germline assignment: CDR1 PRHDT and CDR2 FYEKMQ (reference sequence). V shed 2 bases, J shed 2 bases, and the junction held 12 bases outside the gene matches. The CDR3 sequence: CASSLLDDRVLAGANVLTF. In DNA, the CDR3 is TGTGCCAGCAGCTTACTTGATGACAGGGTGCTAGCTGGGGCCAACGTCCTGACTTTC.

The chain recombines TRBV6-6 with TRBJ1-1; TRBD1 agrees at 7 bases. Per germline, CDR1 MNHNY and CDR2 SVGAGI (reference sequence). The V segment lost 2 bases and the J segment 1 base; nucleotides outside the gene matches: 1. This CDR3 is built from 14 residues. This CDR3 is CASSYGTANTEAFF. The CDR3 DNA is TGTGCCAGCAGTTACGGGACAGCGAACACTGAAGCTTTCTTT.